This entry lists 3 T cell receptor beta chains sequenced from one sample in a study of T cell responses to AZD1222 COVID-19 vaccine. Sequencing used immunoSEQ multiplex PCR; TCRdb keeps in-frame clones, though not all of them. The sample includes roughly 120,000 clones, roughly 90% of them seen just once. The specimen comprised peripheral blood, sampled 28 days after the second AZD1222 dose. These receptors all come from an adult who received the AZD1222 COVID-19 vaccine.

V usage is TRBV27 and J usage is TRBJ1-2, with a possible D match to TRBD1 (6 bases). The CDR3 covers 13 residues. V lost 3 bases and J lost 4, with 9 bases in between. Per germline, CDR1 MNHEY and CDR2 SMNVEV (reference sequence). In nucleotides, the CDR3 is TGTGCCAGCAGTTTGGACAGCTCCTATGGCTACACCTTC. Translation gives CASSLDSSYGYTF.

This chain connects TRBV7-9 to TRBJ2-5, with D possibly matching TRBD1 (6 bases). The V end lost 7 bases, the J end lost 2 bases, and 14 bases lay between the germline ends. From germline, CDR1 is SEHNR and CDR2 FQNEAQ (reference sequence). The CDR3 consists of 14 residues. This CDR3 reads CASTTQGLQETQYF. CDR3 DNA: TGTGCCAGCACCACCCAGGGGCTACAAGAGACCCAGTACTTC.

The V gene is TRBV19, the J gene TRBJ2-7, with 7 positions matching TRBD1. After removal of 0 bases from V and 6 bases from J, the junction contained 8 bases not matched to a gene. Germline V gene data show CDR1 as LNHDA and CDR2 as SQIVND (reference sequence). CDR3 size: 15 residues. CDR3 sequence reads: CASSIEGQIPLEQYF. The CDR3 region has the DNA TGTGCCAGTAGTATAGAGGGACAGATCCCCCTCGAGCAGTACTTC. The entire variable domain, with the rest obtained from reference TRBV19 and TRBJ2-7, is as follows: DGGITQSPKYLFRKEGQNVTLSCEQNLNHDAMYWYRQDPGQGLRLIYYSQIVNDFQKGDIAEGYSVSREKKESFPLTVTSAQKNPTAFYLCASSIEGQIPLEQYFGPGTRLTVT.